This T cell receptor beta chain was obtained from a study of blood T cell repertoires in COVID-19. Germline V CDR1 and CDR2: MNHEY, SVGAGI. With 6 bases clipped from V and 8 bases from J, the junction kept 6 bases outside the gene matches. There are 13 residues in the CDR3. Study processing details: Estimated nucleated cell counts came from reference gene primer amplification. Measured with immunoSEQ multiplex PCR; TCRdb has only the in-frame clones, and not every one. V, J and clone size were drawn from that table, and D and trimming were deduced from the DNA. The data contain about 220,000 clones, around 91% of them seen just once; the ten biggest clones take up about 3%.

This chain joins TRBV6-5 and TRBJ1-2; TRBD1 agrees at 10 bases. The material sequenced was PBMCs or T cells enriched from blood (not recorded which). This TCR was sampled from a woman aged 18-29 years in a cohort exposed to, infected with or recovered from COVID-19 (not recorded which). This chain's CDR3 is CASRPTGGYGYTF. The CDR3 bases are TGTGCCAGCAGACCGACAGGGGGCTACGGCTACACCTTC.